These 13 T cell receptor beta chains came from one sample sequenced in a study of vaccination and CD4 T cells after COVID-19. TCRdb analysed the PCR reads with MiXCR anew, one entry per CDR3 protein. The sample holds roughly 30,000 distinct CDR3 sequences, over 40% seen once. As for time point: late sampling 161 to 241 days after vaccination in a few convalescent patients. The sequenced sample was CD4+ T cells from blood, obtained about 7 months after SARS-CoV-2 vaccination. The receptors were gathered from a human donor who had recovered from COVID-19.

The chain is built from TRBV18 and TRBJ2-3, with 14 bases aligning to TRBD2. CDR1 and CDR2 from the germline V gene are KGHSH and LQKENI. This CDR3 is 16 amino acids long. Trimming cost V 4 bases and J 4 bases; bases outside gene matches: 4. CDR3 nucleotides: TGTGCCAGCTCACTTGGGACTAGCGGGAGTGCAGATACGCAGTATTTT. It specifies CASSLGTSGSADTQYF.

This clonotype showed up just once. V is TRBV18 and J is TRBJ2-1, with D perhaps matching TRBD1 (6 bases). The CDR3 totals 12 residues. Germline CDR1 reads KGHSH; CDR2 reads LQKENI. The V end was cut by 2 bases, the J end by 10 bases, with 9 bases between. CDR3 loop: CASSPGGGEQFF. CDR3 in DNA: TGTGCCAGCTCACCAGGGGGCGGGGAGCAGTTCTTC.

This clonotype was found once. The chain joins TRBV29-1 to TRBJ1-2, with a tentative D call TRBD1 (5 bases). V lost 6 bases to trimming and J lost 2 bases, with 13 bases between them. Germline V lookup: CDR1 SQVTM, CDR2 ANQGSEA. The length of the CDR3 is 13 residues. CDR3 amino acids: CSVDPTVNYGYTF. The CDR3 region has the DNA TGCAGCGTAGACCCGACAGTAAACTATGGCTACACCTTC.

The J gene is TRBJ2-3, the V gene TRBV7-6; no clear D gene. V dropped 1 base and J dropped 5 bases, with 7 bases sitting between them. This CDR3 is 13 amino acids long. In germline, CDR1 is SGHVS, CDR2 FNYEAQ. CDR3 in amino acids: CASSLEWLDTQYF. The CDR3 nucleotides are TGTGCCAGCAGCTTAGAATGGCTAGATACGCAGTATTTT.

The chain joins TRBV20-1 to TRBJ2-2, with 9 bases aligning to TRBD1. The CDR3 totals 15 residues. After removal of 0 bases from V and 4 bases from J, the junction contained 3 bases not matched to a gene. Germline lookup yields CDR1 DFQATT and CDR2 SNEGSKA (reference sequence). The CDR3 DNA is TGCAGTGCTAGAGAATTGGACAGGGGCACCGGGGAGCTGTTTTTT. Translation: CSARELDRGTGELFF.

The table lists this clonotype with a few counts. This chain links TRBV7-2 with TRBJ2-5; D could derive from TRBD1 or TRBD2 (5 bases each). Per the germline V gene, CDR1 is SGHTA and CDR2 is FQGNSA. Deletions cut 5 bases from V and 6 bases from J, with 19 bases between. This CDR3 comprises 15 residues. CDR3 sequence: CASSLRPGTDKTQYF. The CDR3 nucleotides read TGTGCCAGCAGCCTCCGCCCCGGGACGGACAAGACCCAGTACTTC. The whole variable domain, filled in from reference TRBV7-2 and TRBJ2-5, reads GAGVSQSPSNKVTEKGKDVELRCDPISGHTALYWYRQSLGQGLEFLIYFQGNSAPDKSGLPSDRFSAERTGGSVSTLTIQRTQQEDSAVYLCASSLRPGTDKTQYFGPGTRLLVL.

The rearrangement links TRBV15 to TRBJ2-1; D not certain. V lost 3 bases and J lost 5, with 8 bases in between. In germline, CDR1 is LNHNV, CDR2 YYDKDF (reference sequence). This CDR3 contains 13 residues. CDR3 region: CATSRFWDNEQFF. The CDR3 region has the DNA TGTGCCACCAGCAGGTTCTGGGACAATGAGCAGTTCTTC.

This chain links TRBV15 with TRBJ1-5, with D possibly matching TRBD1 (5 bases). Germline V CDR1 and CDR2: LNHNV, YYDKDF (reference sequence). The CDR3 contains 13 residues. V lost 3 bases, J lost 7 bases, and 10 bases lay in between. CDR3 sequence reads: CATSSRGWQPQHF. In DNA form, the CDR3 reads TGTGCCACCAGCAGTAGGGGTTGGCAGCCCCAGCATTTT.

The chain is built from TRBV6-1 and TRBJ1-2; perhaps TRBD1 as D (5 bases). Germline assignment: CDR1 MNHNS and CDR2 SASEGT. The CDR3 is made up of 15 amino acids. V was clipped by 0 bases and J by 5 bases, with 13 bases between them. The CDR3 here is CASSEAGQITYGYTF. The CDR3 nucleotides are TGTGCCAGCAGTGAAGCGGGGCAGATCACGTATGGCTACACCTTC.

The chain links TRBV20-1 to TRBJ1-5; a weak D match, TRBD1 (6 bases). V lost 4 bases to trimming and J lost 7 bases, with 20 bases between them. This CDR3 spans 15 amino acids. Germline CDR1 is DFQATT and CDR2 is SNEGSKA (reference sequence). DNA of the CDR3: TGCAGTGCTACCGAAACAGGGTTGAACTTCCAGCCCCAGCATTTT. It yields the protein CSATETGLNFQPQHF.

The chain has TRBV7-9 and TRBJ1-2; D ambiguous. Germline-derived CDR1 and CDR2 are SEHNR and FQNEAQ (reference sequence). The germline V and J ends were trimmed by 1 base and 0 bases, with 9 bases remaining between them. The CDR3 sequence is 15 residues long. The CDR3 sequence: CASSLGAGPNYGYTF. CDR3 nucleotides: TGTGCCAGCAGCTTAGGGGCAGGACCTAACTATGGCTACACCTTC.

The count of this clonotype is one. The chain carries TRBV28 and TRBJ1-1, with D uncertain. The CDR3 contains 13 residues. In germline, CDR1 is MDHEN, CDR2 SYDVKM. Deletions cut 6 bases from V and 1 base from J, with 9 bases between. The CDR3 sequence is CASSTQWNTEAFF. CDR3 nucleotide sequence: TGTGCCAGCAGCACACAGTGGAACACTGAAGCTTTCTTT. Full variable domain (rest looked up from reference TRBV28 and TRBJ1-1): DVKVTQSSRYLVKRTGEKVFLECVQDMDHENMFWYRQDPGLGLRLIYFSYDVKMKEKGDIPEGYSVSREKKERFSLILESASTNQTSMYLCASSTQWNTEAFFGQGTRLTVV.

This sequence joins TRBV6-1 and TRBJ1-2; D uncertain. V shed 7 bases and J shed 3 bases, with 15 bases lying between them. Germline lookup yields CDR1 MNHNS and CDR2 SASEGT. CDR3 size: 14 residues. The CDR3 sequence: CASKRVEGYYGYTF. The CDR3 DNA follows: TGTGCCAGCAAAAGGGTGGAGGGATACTATGGCTACACCTTC.